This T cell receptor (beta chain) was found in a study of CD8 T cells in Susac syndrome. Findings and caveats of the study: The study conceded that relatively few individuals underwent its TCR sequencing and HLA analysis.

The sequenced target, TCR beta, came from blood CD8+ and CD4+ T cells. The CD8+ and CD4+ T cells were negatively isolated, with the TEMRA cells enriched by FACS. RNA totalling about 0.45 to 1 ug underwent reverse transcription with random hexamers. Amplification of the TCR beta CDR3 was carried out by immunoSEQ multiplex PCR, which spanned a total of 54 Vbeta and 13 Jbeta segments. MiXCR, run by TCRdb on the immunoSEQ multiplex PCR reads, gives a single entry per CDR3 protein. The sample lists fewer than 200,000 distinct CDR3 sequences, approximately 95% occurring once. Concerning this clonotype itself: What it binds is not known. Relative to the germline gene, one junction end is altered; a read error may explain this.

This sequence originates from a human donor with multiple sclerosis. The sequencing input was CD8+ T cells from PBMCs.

The CDR3 sequence: CASSLGGSSENTIYF. As DNA, the CDR3 is TGTGCCAGCAGCTTAGGCGGGAGCTCTGAAAACACCATATATTTT. The V gene is TRBV5-6, the J gene TRBJ1-3; D not resolved. The germline CDR1 and CDR2 sequences are SGHDT and YYEEEE. CDR3 length equals 15 residues.